The clone carrying this TCR beta chain was picked up a small number of times. Its antigen is not identified. The sample carries other DNA sequences with the same CDR3. This record comes from a study of beta chain features in type 1 diabetes. General study points: The study found fewer insertions and more deletions at VDJ junctions in type 1 diabetes patients. Naive, central memory and Treg TCRB repertoires appeared more alike in patients than in healthy donors.

Purity exceeded 95% in all sorted populations. The CDR3 loop spans 13 amino acids. Germline V gives CDR1 SQVTM, CDR2 ANQGSEA. V lost 1 base, J lost 0 bases, and 6 bases lay in between. The investigators reverse transcribed all of the isolated RNA, so they sequenced expressed TCRB transcripts. Some clones are missing from TCRdb's copy, which holds only in-frame ones; the method was immunoSEQ multiplex PCR. The table includes roughly 610,000 clones, 15% to 18% detected once. The clonotype originates from a man between 18 and 29 years old in good health. The sequencing sample was made of naive CD4+ T cells from blood. This sequence joins TRBV29-1 and TRBJ1-1, with D uncertain. The CDR3 is CSVEGRMNTEAFF. The CDR3 coding sequence is TGCAGCGTTGAAGGTCGCATGAACACTGAAGCTTTCTTT.